This T cell receptor (beta chain) was sequenced in a study of blood T cell repertoires in COVID-19. Study-level background: COVID-19 samples, acute and convalescent, were from the United States, Italy and Spain. Sample material is recorded as cDNA or gDNA derived from T cells, B-cell-depleted T cells, or PBMCs.

There are 12 residues in the CDR3. In germline, CDR1 is SGHRS, CDR2 YFSETQ. V gave up 7 bases and J gave up 3 bases, with 7 bases separating them. Authors' data handling: Researchers report that nucleated cell counts were estimated from reference gene primer amplification. Some clones are missing from TCRdb's copy, which holds only in-frame ones; the method was immunoSEQ multiplex PCR. That table gives V, J and clone size, and the DNA gave D and trimming. The data hold around 300,000 clones, with over 75% observed a single time. This rearrangement joins TRBV5-1 to TRBJ1-4; D gene unclear. The material sequenced was peripheral blood. The sequence was collected from a man aged 50 to 60 with active or convalescent COVID-19. The chain's CDR3 is CASREPNEKLFF. The DNA for the CDR3 is TGCGCCAGCCGGGAACCTAATGAAAAACTGTTTTTT.